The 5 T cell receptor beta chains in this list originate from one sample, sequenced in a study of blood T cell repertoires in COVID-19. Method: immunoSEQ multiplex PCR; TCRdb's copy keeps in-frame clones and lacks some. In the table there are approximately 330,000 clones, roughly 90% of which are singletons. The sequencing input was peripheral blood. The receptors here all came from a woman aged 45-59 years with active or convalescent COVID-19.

This CDR3 is CASSLRQGPYEQYF. The CDR3 bases are TGTGCCAGCAGCTTAAGACAGGGACCCTACGAGCAGTACTTC. This chain joins TRBV11-2 and TRBJ2-7; TRBD1 matches at 7 bases. Germline V gene data show CDR1 as SGHAT and CDR2 as FQNNGV. The CDR3 has 14 residues. V was pared by 2 bases and J by 2 bases, with 3 bases of the junction left unmatched.

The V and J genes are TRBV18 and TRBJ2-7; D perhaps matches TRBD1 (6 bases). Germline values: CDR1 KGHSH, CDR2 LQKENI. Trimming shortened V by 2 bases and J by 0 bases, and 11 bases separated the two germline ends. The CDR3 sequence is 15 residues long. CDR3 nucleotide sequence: TGTGCCAGCTCACCATCACAGGGAGTCTCCTACGAGCAGTACTTC. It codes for CASSPSQGVSYEQYF. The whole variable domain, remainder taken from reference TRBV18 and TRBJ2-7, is NAGVMQNPRHLVRRRGQEARLRCSPMKGHSHVYWYRQLPEEGLKFMVYLQKENIIDESGMPKERFSAEFPKEGPSILRIQQVVRGDSAAYFCASSPSQGVSYEQYFGPGTRLTVT.

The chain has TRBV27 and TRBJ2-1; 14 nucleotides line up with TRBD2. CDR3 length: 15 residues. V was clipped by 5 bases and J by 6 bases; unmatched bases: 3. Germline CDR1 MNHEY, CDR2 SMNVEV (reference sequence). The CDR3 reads CASSGGLAGANEQFF. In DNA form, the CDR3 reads TGTGCCAGCAGTGGGGGACTAGCGGGGGCCAATGAGCAGTTCTTC.

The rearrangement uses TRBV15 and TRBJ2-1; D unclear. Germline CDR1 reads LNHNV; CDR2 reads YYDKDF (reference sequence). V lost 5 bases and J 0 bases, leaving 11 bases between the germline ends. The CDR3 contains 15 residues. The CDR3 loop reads CATSAELSSYNEQFF. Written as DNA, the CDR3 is TGTGCCACCAGCGCAGAATTAAGCTCCTACAATGAGCAGTTCTTC.

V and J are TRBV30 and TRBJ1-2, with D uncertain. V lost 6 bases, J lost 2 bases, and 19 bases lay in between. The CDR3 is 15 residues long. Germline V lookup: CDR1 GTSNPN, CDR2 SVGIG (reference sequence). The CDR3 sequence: CACPGISFLNYGYTF. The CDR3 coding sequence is TGTGCCTGCCCCGGGATCAGCTTTTTGAACTATGGCTACACCTTC.